The 21 T cell receptor beta chains reported below all come from one sample, sequenced in a study of beta chain features in type 1 diabetes. Expressed TCRB transcripts were sequenced after all isolated RNA was converted to cDNA. Assay: immunoSEQ multiplex PCR; the TCRdb copy retains only in-frame clones and omits some. The repertoire consists of around 200,000 clones, with about 13% occurring once and the leading ten covering around 0.63%. Sequencing was performed on central memory CD4+ T cells from blood. The source of these receptors is a woman aged 18-29 years in good health.

In DNA, the CDR3 is TGTGCCAGTAGTAATGGACAGGTCTACGAGCAGTACTTC. Protein sequence: CASSNGQVYEQYF. The rearrangement joins TRBV19 to TRBJ2-7, with 7 bases aligning to TRBD1. Germline V gene lookup returns CDR1 LNHDA and CDR2 SQIVND (reference sequence). This CDR3 has 13 amino acids. J gave up 3 bases and V 4 bases, and 3 bases lay outside the gene matches.

This clone was observed a handful of times. CDR3 DNA: TGCGCCAGCAGCTTGATGGGCCACGGGGGGATGAATGAGCAGTTCTTC. Its translation: CASSLMGHGGMNEQFF. This chain connects TRBV5-1 to TRBJ2-1, with 7 bases fitting TRBD2. Germline-derived CDR1 and CDR2 are SGHRS and YFSETQ. J lost 7 bases, V lost 1 base, and 11 bases had no gene match. There are 16 residues in the CDR3.

This clone appeared a few times. The chain joins TRBV15 to TRBJ2-3; D is possibly TRBD1 (6 bases). V was pared by 0 bases and J by 3 bases, with 13 bases between. The CDR3 runs to 16 residues. Germline V CDR1 and CDR2: LNHNV, YYDKDF (reference sequence). The CDR3 nucleotides are TGTGCCACCAGCAGAGAAAGTACAGGGAGAACAGATACGCAGTATTTT. Translating it yields CATSRESTGRTDTQYF.

As regards this clone: The identical CDR3 is also encoded by other nucleotide sequences in the sample. The chain links TRBV11-2 to TRBJ2-5, with 7 nucleotides matching TRBD1. Per germline, CDR1 SGHAT and CDR2 FQNNGV. This CDR3 has 14 amino acids. V lost 5 bases and J lost 2; bases outside the gene matches: 5. The CDR3 loop is CASSPRTGQETQYF. Written as DNA, the CDR3 is TGTGCCAGCAGCCCTCGGACAGGTCAAGAGACCCAGTACTTC.

The chain has TRBV5-4 and TRBJ2-1; 9 bases are a match to TRBD2. The CDR3 is 16 residues long. Germline CDR1 SGHNT, CDR2 YYREEE (reference sequence). Unmatched junction bases numbered 12, after V lost 4 bases and J lost 7 bases. The CDR3 sequence: CASSLQAGGKENEQFF. CDR3 nucleotides: TGTGCCAGCAGCCTCCAAGCGGGAGGAAAAGAGAATGAGCAGTTCTTC.

This clone was seen a few times. The chain has TRBV4-3 and TRBJ2-1; 8 bases align to TRBD1. The V gene's germline CDR1 is LGHNA and CDR2 YSLEER. This CDR3 spans 16 amino acids. The ends lost 0 bases at V and 2 bases at J; junction bases unmatched: 3. CDR3 sequence reads: CASSQDPGGAYNEQFF. The CDR3 nucleotides read TGCGCCAGCAGCCAAGATCCAGGGGGCGCCTACAATGAGCAGTTCTTC.

The chain employs TRBV30 and TRBJ2-1; 10 nucleotides agree with TRBD2. The CDR3 length is 15 residues. Germline loops: CDR1 GTSNPN, CDR2 SVGIG (reference sequence). V lost 2 bases to trimming and J lost 4 bases; unmatched junction nucleotides: 5. CDR3 nucleotides: TGTGCCTGGAGTCGCTTTAGCGGGAGGTACAATGAGCAGTTCTTC. Its protein is CAWSRFSGRYNEQFF.

The V and J genes are TRBV9 and TRBJ2-2, with TRBD2 matching 7 bases. V gave up 1 base and J gave up 7 bases; unmatched junction bases: 13. This CDR3 contains 17 residues. The germline V gene encodes CDR1 SGDLS and CDR2 YYNGEE. The CDR3 DNA follows: TGTGCCAGCAGCGTATCCAAGCGGGAAAGAACAAACGGGGAGCTGTTTTTT. The encoded protein is CASSVSKRERTNGELFF.

The rearrangement uses TRBV27 and TRBJ2-2; D is possibly TRBD1 (5 bases). The germline V and J ends were trimmed by 5 bases and 1 base, with 11 bases remaining between them. This CDR3 contains 15 residues. Germline loops: CDR1 MNHEY, CDR2 SMNVEV (reference sequence). The CDR3 DNA reads as TGTGCCAGCAGTCCGGTCCAGGGGAACACCGGGGAGCTGTTTTTT. Amino acid sequence: CASSPVQGNTGELFF.

The chain has TRBV15 and TRBJ2-4; no clear D gene. The ends were cut back, 1 base at V and 0 bases at J, with 7 bases in the middle. This CDR3 is built from 15 residues. CDR1 is LNHNV, CDR2 YYDKDF, per germline (reference sequence). The CDR3 nucleotides read TGTGCCACCAGCAGAGGAGGTACAGCCAAAAACATTCAGTACTTC. Translating it yields CATSRGGTAKNIQYF. The full variable domain, its missing parts supplied by reference TRBV15 and TRBJ2-4, is DAMVIQNPRYQVTQFGKPVTLSCSQTLNHNVMYWYQQKSSQAPKLLFHYYDKDFNNEADTPDNFQSRRPNTSFCFLDIRSPGLGDTAMYLCATSRGGTAKNIQYFGAGTRLSVL.

This clone was seen more than once but under ten times. The chain joins TRBV28 to TRBJ1-1; 8 bases align to TRBD1. CDR1 is MDHEN and CDR2 is SYDVKM in the germline V gene. The CDR3 totals 14 residues. Unmatched junction bases numbered 7, after V lost 6 bases and J lost 4 bases. The CDR3 here is CASRSGGAGTEAFF. As DNA, the CDR3 is TGTGCCAGCAGATCAGGGGGCGCGGGCACTGAAGCTTTCTTT.

V is TRBV4-2 and J is TRBJ2-7, with TRBD2 matching over 8 bases. The germline gives CDR1 LGHNA, CDR2 YNFKEQ. The CDR3 sequence is 14 residues long. The V segment lost 5 bases and the J segment 3 bases; nucleotides outside the gene matches: 6. The DNA of the CDR3 is TGTGCCAGCAGCTCCGGGGGGGCGGGCTACGAGCAGTACTTC. The encoded protein is CASSSGGAGYEQYF.

This clone turned up a few times. The chain has TRBV11-2 and TRBJ2-1; the match to TRBD2 covers 14 bases. With V trimmed by 3 bases and J by 8 bases, 3 bases remained unmatched. CDR3 size: 15 residues. Germline-derived CDR1 and CDR2 are SGHAT and FQNNGV. Written as DNA, the CDR3 is TGTGCCAGCAGCTTCAGGGGACTAGCGGGAGATGAGCAGTTCTTC. Protein: CASSFRGLAGDEQFF.

This clone was detected many times. The rearrangement uses TRBV30 and TRBJ1-4, with D tentatively TRBD1 (6 bases). V was clipped by 0 bases and J by 5 bases, with 10 bases between them. Germline assignment: CDR1 GTSNPN and CDR2 SVGIG (reference sequence). The CDR3 extends over 14 amino acids. The chain's CDR3 is CAWSVRGGNEKLFF. CDR3 nucleotides: TGTGCCTGGAGTGTCCGGGGGGGCAATGAAAAACTGTTTTTT.

The J gene is TRBJ1-3, the V gene TRBV19, with D perhaps TRBD1 (5 bases). This CDR3 contains 16 residues. V lost 1 base and J 0 bases, leaving 10 bases between the germline ends. Looked up from germline, CDR1 is LNHDA and CDR2 is SQIVND (reference sequence). CDR3 nucleotides: TGTGCCAGTAGTATAGTCGGGGGAAGCTCTGGAAACACCATATATTTT. This encodes CASSIVGGSSGNTIYF.

The rearrangement uses TRBV11-2 and TRBJ2-5; TRBD2 matches at 8 bases. The V gene end was trimmed by 5 bases and the J gene end by 8 bases; junction bases not matched to a gene: 7. Germline CDR1 and CDR2: SGHAT and FQNNGV. The CDR3 has 13 amino acids. DNA for the CDR3: TGTGCCAGCAGCCCCTTAGCGGGAATAACCCAGTACTTC. Translated: CASSPLAGITQYF.

This clone was seen a handful of times. The chain has TRBV29-1 and TRBJ2-1, with 10 bases aligning to TRBD2. CDR3 length equals 15 residues. V trimming: 6 bases; J trimming: 7 bases; junction bases outside the gene matches: 12. Germline CDR1 and CDR2: SQVTM and ANQGSEA. CDR3: CSVSIGTSVGNEQFF. The CDR3 region has the DNA TGCAGCGTCTCAATTGGGACTAGCGTCGGTAATGAGCAGTTCTTC.

The chain combines TRBV5-6 with TRBJ2-3; D not certain. Germline lookup yields CDR1 SGHDT and CDR2 YYEEEE. Trimming removed 2 bases from V and 1 base from J, with 5 bases in between. The CDR3 has 13 residues. CDR3 sequence: CASSFTRTDTQYF. CDR3 DNA sequence: TGTGCCAGCAGCTTTACACGCACAGATACGCAGTATTTT.

In its sample, this clone was seen many times. The J gene is TRBJ2-4, the V gene TRBV5-6; TRBD2 might be the D (6 bases). The CDR3 runs 13 residues. The ends were cut back, 3 bases at V and 8 bases at J, with 12 bases in the middle. From germline, CDR1 is SGHDT and CDR2 YYEEEE. CDR3 sequence: CASSSRRADIQYF. The CDR3 nucleotides are TGTGCCAGCAGCTCCCGGAGGGCTGACATTCAGTACTTC.

This clone was seen a handful of times. The gene calls are TRBV28 and TRBJ2-5; TRBD1 aligns across 9 bases. Germline V gene lookup returns CDR1 MDHEN and CDR2 SYDVKM. The CDR3 is 15 amino acids. With 3 bases clipped from V and 3 bases from J, the junction kept 5 bases outside the gene matches. The CDR3 protein is CASSFLGDREETQYF. As DNA, the CDR3 is TGTGCCAGCAGTTTCCTCGGGGACAGGGAAGAGACCCAGTACTTC.

This clone was observed a few times. This chain connects TRBV5-1 to TRBJ1-1, with 11 bases matching TRBD1. The CDR3 covers 15 residues. Germline CDR1 SGHRS, CDR2 YFSETQ. J lost 4 bases, V lost 1 base, and 3 bases had no gene match. DNA for the CDR3: TGCGCCAGCAGCTTGCATGGACAGGGGGCCACTGAAGCTTTCTTT. It yields the protein CASSLHGQGATEAFF.